This is a list of T cell receptor beta chains from one sample in a study of blood T cell repertoires in COVID-19. Assay: immunoSEQ multiplex PCR; the TCRdb copy retains only in-frame clones and omits some. The profile shows roughly 88,000 clones, 65% to 90% of them singletons. The sequenced material came from peripheral blood. Source of these receptors: a woman of 80 years or more with active or convalescent COVID-19. Both conserved end residues are part of each CDR3. A D gene is named only where the DNA matches it firmly. The size field is filled for only some rows; it gives once, few, many or a size class.

CDR3	DNA	size	D	V	J
CASRSPGLGYGYTF	TGTGCCAGCAGGAGCCCAGGGTTGGGCTATGGCTACACCTTC	.	.	TRBV6-5	TRBJ1-2
CASSPGQYNEQFF	TGTGCCAGCAGCCCTGGACAGTACAATGAGCAGTTCTTC	.	.	TRBV7-2	TRBJ2-1
CASRTREGWEQYF	TGTGCAAGTCGAACGAGGGAGGGATGGGAGCAGTACTTC	few	.	TRBV12-2	TRBJ2-7
CASSPKRGGLEDEQFF	TGTGCCAGCAGCCCAAAGCGGGGGGGCCTCGAGGATGAGCAGTTCTTC	.	TRBD2	TRBV7-6	TRBJ2-1
CASSRNRGPDYGYTF	TGTGCCAGCAGTAGAAACAGGGGGCCCGACTATGGCTACACCTTC	few	TRBD1	TRBV27	TRBJ1-2
CASSLGPGQGFNEQFF	TGCGCCAGCAGCTTGGGACCGGGACAGGGTTTCAATGAGCAGTTCTTC	.	TRBD1	TRBV5-1	TRBJ2-1
CASSYLGHQPQHF	TGTGCCAGCAGTTACCTGGGGCATCAGCCCCAGCATTTT	few	.	TRBV6-6	TRBJ1-5
CASSQDLEAGGGEGYTF	TGTGCCAGCAGCCAAGATCTGGAGGCAGGAGGGGGGGAAGGCTACACCTTC	.	.	TRBV3-1/TRBV3-2	TRBJ1-2
CASSIPAGLNEQFF	TGTGCCAGTAGTATCCCAGCAGGGCTCAATGAGCAGTTCTTC	.	.	TRBV19	TRBJ2-1
CASSLEGERAFF	TGTGCCAGCAGTTTAGAGGGAGAGCGAGCTTTCTTT	.	.	TRBV12-3/TRBV12-4	TRBJ1-1
CASSPLQGTGDPYEQYF	TGTGCCAGTAGTCCACTACAGGGGACCGGAGACCCCTACGAGCAGTACTTC	.	TRBD1	TRBV19	TRBJ2-7
CASSPSGHVNTEAFF	TGTGCCAGCAGCCCCTCCGGACACGTAAACACTGAAGCTTTCTTT	.	.	TRBV3-1/TRBV3-2	TRBJ1-1
CASSGGQRNQPQHF	TGTGCCAGCAGCGGTGGACAGCGCAATCAGCCCCAGCATTTT	.	.	TRBV5-8	TRBJ1-5
CASSSLDTVAYEQYF	TGTGCCAGCAGTTCCTTGGACACGGTCGCCTACGAGCAGTACTTC	.	.	TRBV28	TRBJ2-7
CASSLRQDNTGELFF	TGCGCCAGCAGCTTGAGACAGGACAACACCGGGGAGCTGTTTTTT	.	.	TRBV5-1	TRBJ2-2
CASSPRTSGIAGELFF	TGTGCCAGCAGCCCCCGGACTAGCGGGATCGCCGGGGAGCTGTTTTTT	.	TRBD2	TRBV7-9	TRBJ2-2
CASSGRDRGYNSPLHF	TGCGCCAGCAGTGGCCGGGACAGGGGGTATAATTCACCCCTCCACTTT	once	TRBD1	TRBV10-2	TRBJ1-6
CASSFAGTSGSTETQYF	TGTGCCAGCAGCTTTGCAGGGACTAGCGGGAGTACAGAGACCCAGTACTTC	.	TRBD2	TRBV5-8	TRBJ2-5
CASSLRLELNEQFF	TGTGCCAGCAGCTTGAGGCTAGAATTAAATGAGCAGTTCTTC	.	.	TRBV5-4	TRBJ2-1
CASSLAGTSGSNEQFF	TGCGCCAGCAGCTTGGCCGGGACTAGCGGGAGCAATGAGCAGTTCTTC	.	TRBD2	TRBV5-1	TRBJ2-1
CASSDGTSGAETQYF	TGTGCCAGCAGTGACGGGACTAGCGGGGCAGAGACCCAGTACTTC	once	TRBD2	TRBV6-2/TRBV6-3	TRBJ2-5
CASSPPPAGAYEQYF	TGTGCCAGCAGCCCCCCCCCAGCGGGAGCCTACGAGCAGTACTTC	.	TRBD2	TRBV3-1/TRBV3-2	TRBJ2-7
CAWKGGPIEAFF	TGTGCCTGGAAAGGAGGCCCCATTGAAGCTTTCTTT	.	.	TRBV30	TRBJ1-1
CASTPRTGASGNTIYF	TGTGCCAGCACCCCACGGACAGGGGCCTCTGGAAACACCATATATTTT	.	TRBD1	TRBV16	TRBJ1-3
CASSQTSGRAWRETQYF	TGCGCCAGCAGCCAAACTAGCGGGAGGGCCTGGAGAGAGACCCAGTACTTC	.	TRBD2	TRBV5-1	TRBJ2-5
CASSQEAGDTEAFF	TGTGCCAGCAGCCAAGAGGCAGGCGACACTGAAGCTTTCTTT	.	.	TRBV3-1/TRBV3-2	TRBJ1-1